The T cell receptor beta chain described here comes from a study of blood T cells in healthy people across ages. The study, taken as a whole, reports: Fewer expanded clones and more diversity marked long-lived versus aged donors.

There are 16 residues in the CDR3. Per germline, CDR1 SEHNR and CDR2 FQNEAQ (reference sequence). V dropped 2 bases and J dropped 0 bases, with 13 bases sitting between them. A J-beta primer mix and a sample-barcoded 5' primer were used in a second PCR of roughly 7 to 12 cycles. MiXCR, applied by TCRdb to the 5' RACE reads, yields one record per CDR3 protein. This sample has more than 650,000 distinct CDR3 sequences, with about a fifth found just once. This clonotype occurred a few times. What it binds is not known. V usage is TRBV7-9 and J usage is TRBJ1-2; no clear D gene. The sequenced sample consisted of blood. This sequence was found in a man aged 65 to 85 in good health. CDR3 protein: CASSLNRQFSNYGYTF. CDR3 DNA: TGTGCCAGCAGCTTAAATCGGCAGTTTTCTAACTATGGCTACACCTTC. The full variable domain, with the rest looked up from reference TRBV7-9 and TRBJ1-2, is DTGVSQNPRHKITKRGQNVTFRCDPISEHNRLYWYRQTLGQGPEFLTYFQNEAQLEKSRLLSDRFSAERPKGSFSTLEIQRTEQGDSAMYLCASSLNRQFSNYGYTFGSGTRLTVV.